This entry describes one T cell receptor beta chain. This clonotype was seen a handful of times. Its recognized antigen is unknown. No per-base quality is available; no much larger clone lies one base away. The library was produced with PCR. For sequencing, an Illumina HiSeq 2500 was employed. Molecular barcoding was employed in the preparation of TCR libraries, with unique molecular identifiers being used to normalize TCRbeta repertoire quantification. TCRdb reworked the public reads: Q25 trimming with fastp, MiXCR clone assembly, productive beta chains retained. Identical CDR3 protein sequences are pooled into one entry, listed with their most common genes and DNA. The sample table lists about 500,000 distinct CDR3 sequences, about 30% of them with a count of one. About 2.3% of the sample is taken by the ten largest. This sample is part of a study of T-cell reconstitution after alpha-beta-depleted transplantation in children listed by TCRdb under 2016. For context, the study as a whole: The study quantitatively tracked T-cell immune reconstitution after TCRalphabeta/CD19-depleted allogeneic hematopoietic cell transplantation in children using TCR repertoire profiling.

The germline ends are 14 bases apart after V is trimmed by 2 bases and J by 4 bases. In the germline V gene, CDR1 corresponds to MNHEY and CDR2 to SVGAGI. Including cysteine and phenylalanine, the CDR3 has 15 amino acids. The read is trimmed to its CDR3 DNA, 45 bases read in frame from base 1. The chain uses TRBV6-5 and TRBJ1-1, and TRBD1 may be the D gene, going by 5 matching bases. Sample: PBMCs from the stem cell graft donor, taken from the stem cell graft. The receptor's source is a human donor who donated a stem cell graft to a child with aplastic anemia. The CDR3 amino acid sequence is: CASSYEGVGGTEAFF. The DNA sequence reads TGTGCCAGCAGTTACGAGGGCGTGGGGGGCACTGAAGCTTTCTTT.